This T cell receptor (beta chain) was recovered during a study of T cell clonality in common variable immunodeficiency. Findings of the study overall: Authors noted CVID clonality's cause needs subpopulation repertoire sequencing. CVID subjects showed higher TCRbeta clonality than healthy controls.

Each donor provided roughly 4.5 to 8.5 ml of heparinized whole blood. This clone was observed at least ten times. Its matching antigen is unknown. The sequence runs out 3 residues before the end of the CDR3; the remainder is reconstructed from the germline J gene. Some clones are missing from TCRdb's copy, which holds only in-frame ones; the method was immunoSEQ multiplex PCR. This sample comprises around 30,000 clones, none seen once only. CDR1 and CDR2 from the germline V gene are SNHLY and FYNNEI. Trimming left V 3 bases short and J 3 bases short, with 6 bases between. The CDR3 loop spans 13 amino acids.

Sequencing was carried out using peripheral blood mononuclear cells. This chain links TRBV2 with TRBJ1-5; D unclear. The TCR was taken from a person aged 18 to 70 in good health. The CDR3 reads CASSDSLNQPQHF. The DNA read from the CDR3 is TGTGCCAGCAGTGACTCCCTCAATCAGCCC.